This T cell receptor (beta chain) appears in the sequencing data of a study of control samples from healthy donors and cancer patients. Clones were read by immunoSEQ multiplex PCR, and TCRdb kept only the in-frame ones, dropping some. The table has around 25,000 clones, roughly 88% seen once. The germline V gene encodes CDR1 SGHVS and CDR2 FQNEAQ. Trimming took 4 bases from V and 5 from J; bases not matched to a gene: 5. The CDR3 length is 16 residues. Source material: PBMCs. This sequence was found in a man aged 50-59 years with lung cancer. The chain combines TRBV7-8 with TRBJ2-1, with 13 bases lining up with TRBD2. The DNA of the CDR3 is TGTGCCAGCAGCTCAACTAGCGGGGGGGCTCACAATGAGCAGTTCTTC. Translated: CASSSTSGGAHNEQFF.